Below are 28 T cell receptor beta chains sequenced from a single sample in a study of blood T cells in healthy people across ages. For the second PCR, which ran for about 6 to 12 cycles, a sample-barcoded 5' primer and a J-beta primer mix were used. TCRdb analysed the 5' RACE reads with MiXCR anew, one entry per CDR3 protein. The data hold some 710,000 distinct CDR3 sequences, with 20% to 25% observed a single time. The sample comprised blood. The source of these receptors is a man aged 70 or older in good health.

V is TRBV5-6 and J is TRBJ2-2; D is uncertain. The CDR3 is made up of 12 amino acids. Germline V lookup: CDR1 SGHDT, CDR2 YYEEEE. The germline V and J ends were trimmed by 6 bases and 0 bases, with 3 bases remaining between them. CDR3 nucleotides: TGTGCCAGCAAGTCGAACACCGGGGAGCTGTTTTTT. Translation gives CASKSNTGELFF.

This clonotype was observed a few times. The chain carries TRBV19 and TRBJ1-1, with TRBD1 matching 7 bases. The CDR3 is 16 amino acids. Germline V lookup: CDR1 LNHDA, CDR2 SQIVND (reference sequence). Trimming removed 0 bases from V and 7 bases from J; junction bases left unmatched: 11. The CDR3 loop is CASSIEIWRGPSEAFF. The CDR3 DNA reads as TGTGCCAGTAGTATAGAAATTTGGAGGGGGCCTAGTGAAGCTTTCTTT.

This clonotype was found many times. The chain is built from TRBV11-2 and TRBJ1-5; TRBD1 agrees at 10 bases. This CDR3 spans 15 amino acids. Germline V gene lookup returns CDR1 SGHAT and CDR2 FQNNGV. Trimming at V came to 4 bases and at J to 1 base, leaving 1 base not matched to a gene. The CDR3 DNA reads TGTGCCAGCAGCTCGGGACAGGGGAGCAATCAGCCCCAGCATTTT. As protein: CASSSGQGSNQPQHF.

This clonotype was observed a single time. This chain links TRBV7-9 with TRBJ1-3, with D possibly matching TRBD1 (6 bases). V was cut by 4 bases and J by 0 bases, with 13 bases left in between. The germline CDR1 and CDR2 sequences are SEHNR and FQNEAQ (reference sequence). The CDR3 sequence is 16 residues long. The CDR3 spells CASSYTRDISGNTIYF. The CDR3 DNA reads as TGTGCCAGCAGCTACACGCGGGACATCTCTGGAAACACCATATATTTT.

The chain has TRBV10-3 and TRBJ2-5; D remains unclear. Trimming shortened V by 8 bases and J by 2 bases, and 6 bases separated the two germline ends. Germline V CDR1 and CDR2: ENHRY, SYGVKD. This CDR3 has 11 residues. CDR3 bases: TGTGCCATCGGGGAACAAGAGACCCAGTACTTC. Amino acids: CAIGEQETQYF.

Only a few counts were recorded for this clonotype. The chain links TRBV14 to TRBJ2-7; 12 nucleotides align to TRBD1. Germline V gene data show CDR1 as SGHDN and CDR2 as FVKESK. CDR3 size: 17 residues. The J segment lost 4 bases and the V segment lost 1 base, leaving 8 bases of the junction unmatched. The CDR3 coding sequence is TGTGCCAGCAGCCAAGGACGGGACAGGGGGCCAGATTACGAGCAGTACTTC. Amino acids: CASSQGRDRGPDYEQYF.

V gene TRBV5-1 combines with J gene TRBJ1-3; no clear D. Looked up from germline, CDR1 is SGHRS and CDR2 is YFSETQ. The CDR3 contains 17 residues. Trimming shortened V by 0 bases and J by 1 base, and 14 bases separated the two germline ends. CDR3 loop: CASSLALAGSSGNTIYF. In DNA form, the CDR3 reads TGCGCCAGCAGCTTGGCCTTGGCTGGATCATCTGGAAACACCATATATTTT.

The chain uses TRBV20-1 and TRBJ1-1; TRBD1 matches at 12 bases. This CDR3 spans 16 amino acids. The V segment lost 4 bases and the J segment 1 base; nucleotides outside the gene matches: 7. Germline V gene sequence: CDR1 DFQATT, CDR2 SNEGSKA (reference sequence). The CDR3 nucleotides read TGCAGTGCTAAATCCGGGACAGGGGGCAGGAACACTGAAGCTTTCTTT. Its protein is CSAKSGTGGRNTEAFF.

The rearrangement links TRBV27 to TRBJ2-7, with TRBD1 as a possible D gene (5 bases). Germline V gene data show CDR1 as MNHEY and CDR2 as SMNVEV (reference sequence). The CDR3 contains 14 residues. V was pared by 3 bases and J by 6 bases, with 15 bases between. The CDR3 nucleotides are TGTGCCAGCAGTTTCGGACAATTCAGTGGCGAGCAGTACTTC. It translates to CASSFGQFSGEQYF.

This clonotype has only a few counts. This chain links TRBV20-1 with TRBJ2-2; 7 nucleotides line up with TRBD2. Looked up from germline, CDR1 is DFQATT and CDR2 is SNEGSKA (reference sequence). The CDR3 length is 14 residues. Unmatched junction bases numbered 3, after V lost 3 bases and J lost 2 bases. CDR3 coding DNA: TGCAGTGCTAGTACGGGACTAAACACCGGGGAGCTGTTTTTT. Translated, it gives CSASTGLNTGELFF.

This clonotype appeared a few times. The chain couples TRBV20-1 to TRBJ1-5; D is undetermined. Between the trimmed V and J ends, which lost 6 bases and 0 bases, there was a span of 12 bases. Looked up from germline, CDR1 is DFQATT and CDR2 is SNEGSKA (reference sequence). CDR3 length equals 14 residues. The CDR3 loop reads CSASGVYSNQPQHF. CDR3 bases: TGCAGTGCCTCCGGGGTATATAGCAATCAGCCCCAGCATTTT.

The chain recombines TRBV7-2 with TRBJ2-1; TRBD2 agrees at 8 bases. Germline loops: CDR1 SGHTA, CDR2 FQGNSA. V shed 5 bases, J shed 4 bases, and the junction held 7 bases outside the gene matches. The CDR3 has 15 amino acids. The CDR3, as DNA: TGTGCCAGCAGCCGCGATAGCGGGGTTTACAATGAGCAGTTCTTC. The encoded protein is CASSRDSGVYNEQFF.

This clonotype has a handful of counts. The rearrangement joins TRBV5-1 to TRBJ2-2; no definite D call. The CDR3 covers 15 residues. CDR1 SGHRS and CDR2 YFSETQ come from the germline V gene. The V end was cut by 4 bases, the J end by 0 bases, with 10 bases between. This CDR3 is CASSPLGSNTGELFF. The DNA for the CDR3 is TGCGCCAGCAGCCCCCTGGGATCGAACACCGGGGAGCTGTTTTTT.

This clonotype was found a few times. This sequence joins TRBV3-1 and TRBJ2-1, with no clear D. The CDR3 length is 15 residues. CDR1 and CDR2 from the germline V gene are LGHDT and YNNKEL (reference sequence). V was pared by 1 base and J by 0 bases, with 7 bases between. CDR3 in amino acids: CASSQGVGSYNEQFF. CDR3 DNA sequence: TGTGCCAGCAGCCAAGGGGTCGGCTCCTACAATGAGCAGTTCTTC.

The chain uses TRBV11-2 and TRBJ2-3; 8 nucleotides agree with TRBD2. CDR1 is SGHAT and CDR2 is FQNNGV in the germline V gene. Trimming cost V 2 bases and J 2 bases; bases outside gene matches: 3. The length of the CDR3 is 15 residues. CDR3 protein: CASSLFGGDTDTQYF. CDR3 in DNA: TGTGCCAGCAGCTTATTCGGGGGGGACACAGATACGCAGTATTTT.

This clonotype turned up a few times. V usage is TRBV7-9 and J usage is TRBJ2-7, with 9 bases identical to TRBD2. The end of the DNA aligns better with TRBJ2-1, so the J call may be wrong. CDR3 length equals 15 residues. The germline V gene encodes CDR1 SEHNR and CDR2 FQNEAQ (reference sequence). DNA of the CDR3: TGTGCCAGCAGCCTAAGGGCGGGAGGGCATGGTGAGCAGTTCTTC. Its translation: CASSLRAGGHGEQFF.

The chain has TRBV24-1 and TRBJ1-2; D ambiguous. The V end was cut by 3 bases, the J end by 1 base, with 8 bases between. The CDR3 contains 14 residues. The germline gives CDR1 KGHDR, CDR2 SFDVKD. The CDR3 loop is CATSDRRSNYGYTF. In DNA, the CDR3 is TGTGCCACCAGTGATCGCCGGAGTAACTATGGCTACACCTTC.

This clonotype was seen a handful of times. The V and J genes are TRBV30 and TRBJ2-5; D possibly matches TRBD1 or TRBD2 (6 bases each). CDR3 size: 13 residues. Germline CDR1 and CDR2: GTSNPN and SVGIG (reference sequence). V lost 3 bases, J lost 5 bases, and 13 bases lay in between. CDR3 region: CAWRGTGRETQYF. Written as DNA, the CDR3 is TGTGCCTGGAGGGGTACAGGGAGGGAGACCCAGTACTTC.

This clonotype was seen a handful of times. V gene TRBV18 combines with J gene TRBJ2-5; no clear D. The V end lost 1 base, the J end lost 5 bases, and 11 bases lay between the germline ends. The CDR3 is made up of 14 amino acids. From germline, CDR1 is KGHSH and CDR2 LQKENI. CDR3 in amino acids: CASSPRFPQETQYF. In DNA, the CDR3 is TGTGCCAGCTCACCACGTTTCCCTCAGGAGACCCAGTACTTC. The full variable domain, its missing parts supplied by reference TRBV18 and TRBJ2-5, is NAGVMQNPRHLVRRRGQEARLRCSPMKGHSHVYWYRQLPEEGLKFMVYLQKENIIDESGMPKERFSAEFPKEGPSILRIQQVVRGDSAAYFCASSPRFPQETQYFGPGTRLLVL.

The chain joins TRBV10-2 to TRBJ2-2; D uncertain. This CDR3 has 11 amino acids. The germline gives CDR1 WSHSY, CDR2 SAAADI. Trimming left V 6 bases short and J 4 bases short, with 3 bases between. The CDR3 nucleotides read TGCGCCAGCAGACTCACCGGGGAGCTGTTTTTT. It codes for CASRLTGELFF.

The CDR3: CSARVAGPSSYEQYF. The CDR3 DNA reads as TGCAGTGCTAGGGTGGCGGGACCCAGCTCCTACGAGCAGTACTTC. The chain joins TRBV20-1 to TRBJ2-7, with TRBD2 as a possible D gene (6 bases). This CDR3 is 15 amino acids long. Germline lookup yields CDR1 DFQATT and CDR2 SNEGSKA (reference sequence). V was pared by 3 bases and J by 0 bases, with 15 bases between.

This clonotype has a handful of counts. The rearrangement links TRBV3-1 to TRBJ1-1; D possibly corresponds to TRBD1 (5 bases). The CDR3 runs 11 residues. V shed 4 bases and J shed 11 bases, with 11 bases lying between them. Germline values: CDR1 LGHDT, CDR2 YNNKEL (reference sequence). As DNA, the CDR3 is TGTGCCAGCAGCCTCCAGGGACCCGCTTTCTTT. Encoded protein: CASSLQGPAFF.

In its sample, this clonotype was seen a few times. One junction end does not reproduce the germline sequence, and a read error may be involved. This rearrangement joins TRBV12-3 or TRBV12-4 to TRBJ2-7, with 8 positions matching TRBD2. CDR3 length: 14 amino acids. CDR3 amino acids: CASSLYSGGELRDF. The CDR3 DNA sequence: TGTGCCAGCAGTCTCTATTCGGGGGGGGAACTTCGGGACTTC.

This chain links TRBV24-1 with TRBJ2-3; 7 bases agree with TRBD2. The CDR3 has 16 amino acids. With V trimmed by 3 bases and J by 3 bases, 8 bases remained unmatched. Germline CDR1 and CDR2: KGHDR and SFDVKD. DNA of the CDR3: TGTGCCACCAGTGATCCCAGCGGCGGGGGAACAGATACGCAGTATTTT. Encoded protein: CATSDPSGGGTDTQYF.

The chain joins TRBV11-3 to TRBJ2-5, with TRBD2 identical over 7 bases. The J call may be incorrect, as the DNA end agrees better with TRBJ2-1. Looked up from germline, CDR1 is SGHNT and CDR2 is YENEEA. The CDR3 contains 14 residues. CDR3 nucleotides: TGTGCCAGCAGCTTACTAGCGGCCCCCAATGAGCAGTTCTTC. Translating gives CASSLLAAPNEQFF.

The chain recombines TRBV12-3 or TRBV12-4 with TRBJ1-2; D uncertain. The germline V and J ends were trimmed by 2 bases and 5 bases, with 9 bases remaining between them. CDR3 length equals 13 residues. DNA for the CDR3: TGTGCCAGCAGTTTACAGGTTTCTTATGGCTACACCTTC. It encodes CASSLQVSYGYTF.

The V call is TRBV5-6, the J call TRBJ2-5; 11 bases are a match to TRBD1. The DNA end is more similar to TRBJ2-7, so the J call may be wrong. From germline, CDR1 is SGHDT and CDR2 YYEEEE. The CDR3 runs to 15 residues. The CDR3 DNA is TGTGCCAGCAGCTTGGTGGACAGGGGGCCCCACGAGCAGTACTTC. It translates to CASSLVDRGPHEQYF.

The DNA for the CDR3 is TGCAGTGCCTCGATTAGCTCCTACAATGAGCAGTTCTTC. This gives the protein CSASISSYNEQFF. This chain uses TRBV20-1 with TRBJ2-1, with D unclear. Trimming took 6 bases from V and 0 from J, leaving 9 bases between them. Germline V gives CDR1 DFQATT, CDR2 SNEGSKA (reference sequence). The CDR3 is 13 residues long.